A single TCR beta chain is shown here with its context. The antigen is undetermined. This record comes from a study of early T cells in non-severe SARS-CoV-2 infection. Study context: The study sequenced bulk RNA from unsorted whole blood, with chains unpaired. Study-wide findings and caveats: Comparison of clonotypes with VDJdb favored anti-spike CD8 responses while missing private and CD4 specificities.

The TCR library protocol attached unique molecular identifiers to the individual cDNA molecules. TCRdb analysed the 5' RACE reads with MiXCR anew, one entry per CDR3 protein. This sample carries roughly 86,000 distinct CDR3 sequences, roughly 15% of them seen once, and the ten largest clones take about 0.58%. The sequence was collected from an adult who was a healthcare worker with PCR-confirmed SARS-CoV-2 infection or an uninfected control (not recorded which). The specimen was whole blood.

The CDR3 DNA follows: TGTGCCAGCAGCTTATCGGGACAGGGGAGGCGGGAGCTGTTTTTT. Residues: CASSLSGQGRRELFF. V gene TRBV7-3 combines with J gene TRBJ2-2; TRBD1 matches at 10 bases. This CDR3 is 15 amino acids long. With V trimmed by 2 bases and J by 9 bases, 6 bases remained unmatched. Germline CDR1 is SGHTA and CDR2 is FQGTGA.